This T cell receptor beta chain is drawn from a study of control samples from healthy donors and cancer patients. This CDR3 contains 15 residues. V shed 4 bases, J shed 0 bases, and the junction held 6 bases outside the gene matches. Germline V lookup: CDR1 GTSNPN, CDR2 SVGIG (reference sequence). Data came from immunoSEQ multiplex PCR; TCRdb stores just in-frame clones and leaves some out. Seen here are tens of thousands of clones, under 90% observed once, and the top ten hold less than 6%. The sample comprised blood. The source of this sequence is a man aged 45-60 years in good health. The chain links TRBV30 to TRBJ1-1; 9 bases match TRBD1. The CDR3 DNA follows: TGTGCCTGGACCCGGACAGGGGCGATGAACACTGAAGCTTTCTTT. It translates to CAWTRTGAMNTEAFF.